This paragraph covers one T cell receptor (beta chain) sequence. TCRdb keeps only in-frame clones here, not all; method: immunoSEQ multiplex PCR. The sample has about 180,000 clones, 88% seen once. The CDR3 runs 15 residues. Germline V gives CDR1 SGHTA, CDR2 FQGTGA. Trimming left V 5 bases short and J 3 bases short, with 16 bases between. The sample originates from a study of T cell responses to AZD1222 COVID-19 vaccine. This rearrangement joins TRBV7-3 to TRBJ1-1; a possible D gene is TRBD1 (6 bases). The receptor was derived from an adult who received the AZD1222 COVID-19 vaccine. The sequences come from peripheral blood, collected 28 days after the second AZD1222 dose. The CDR3 is CASSIDGGAYTEAFF. As DNA, the CDR3 is TGTGCCAGCAGCATCGACGGGGGGGCCTACACTGAAGCTTTCTTT.